This entry lists 20 T cell receptor beta chains sequenced from one sample in a study of blood T cell repertoires in COVID-19. Sequencing was performed with immunoSEQ multiplex PCR; in TCRdb, only in-frame clones are kept and a portion is missing. Altogether over 65,000 clones are present, around 82% being singletons, with the ten largest covering about 15%. The sequencing input was peripheral blood. The receptor source for this set is an elderly man with active COVID-19.

The genes are TRBV6-5 and TRBJ1-2, with a possible D match to TRBD1 (6 bases). Trimming removed 6 bases at V and 2 bases at J, with 13 bases between. The germline gives CDR1 MNHEY, CDR2 SVGAGI. The CDR3 runs 14 residues. Written as DNA, the CDR3 is TGTGCCAGCAGCTTAACAGGGACCAACTATGGCTACACCTTC. Translation gives CASSLTGTNYGYTF.

V is TRBV10-3 and J is TRBJ1-3, with unresolved D. The V gene's germline CDR1 is ENHRY and CDR2 SYGVKD. The CDR3 length is 16 residues. The V gene lost 0 bases and the J gene lost 7 bases, with 16 bases spanning the gap. The DNA for the CDR3 is TGTGCCATCAGTGAGTCGATCGCAGATCCGGAGAACACCATATATTTT. Translation: CAISESIADPENTIYF.

The chain links TRBV18 to TRBJ2-2; 12 bases match TRBD1. Trimming took 6 bases from V and 3 from J; bases not matched to a gene: 2. The germline V gene has CDR1 KGHSH and CDR2 LQKENI. This CDR3 spans 15 amino acids. In DNA form, the CDR3 reads TGTGCCAGCTCGCGGGACAGGGGGCACACCGGGGAGCTGTTTTTT. It is translated as CASSRDRGHTGELFF. Together with reference TRBV18 and TRBJ2-2, the CDR3 gives the full variable domain: NAGVMQNPRHLVRRRGQEARLRCSPMKGHSHVYWYRQLPEEGLKFMVYLQKENIIDESGMPKERFSAEFPKEGPSILRIQQVVRGDSAAYFCASSRDRGHTGELFFGEGSRLTVL.

For the CDR3, the DNA is TGTGCCAGCAGACCCGGGAGAGGGGGCCCCAATGAGCAGTTCTTC. Its translation: CASRPGRGGPNEQFF. The chain joins TRBV6-6 to TRBJ2-1; perhaps TRBD1 as D (7 bases). This CDR3 region has 15 residues. Germline-derived CDR1 and CDR2 are MNHNY and SVGAGI (reference sequence). Trimming removed 6 bases at V and 6 bases at J, with 18 bases between.

The chain employs TRBV5-8 and TRBJ2-1, with 7 bases fitting TRBD1. The CDR3 spans 14 residues. The V segment lost 1 base and the J segment 7 bases; nucleotides outside the gene matches: 5. CDR1 is SGHTS and CDR2 is YDEGEE in the germline V gene. As DNA, the CDR3 is TGTGCCAGCAGCTTGCGGTCACAGGGGAATGAGCAGTTCTTC. Its protein is CASSLRSQGNEQFF.

The rearrangement links TRBV6-5 to TRBJ2-1, with D perhaps TRBD1 (6 bases). CDR3 length equals 16 residues. Trimming cost V 0 bases and J 7 bases, with 16 bases left between them. Germline-derived CDR1 and CDR2 are MNHEY and SVGAGI. The CDR3 is CASSYSSPGVANEQFF. The CDR3, as DNA: TGTGCCAGCAGTTACTCCTCGCCAGGGGTGGCAAATGAGCAGTTCTTC.

The rearrangement joins TRBV28 to TRBJ1-2; TRBD1 aligns across 7 bases. CDR3 length: 13 amino acids. Germline lookup yields CDR1 MDHEN and CDR2 SYDVKM. Trimming took 10 bases from V and 4 from J; bases not matched to a gene: 9. CDR3 sequence (DNA): TGTGCCACCTGGGACAGTAGAAGCTATGGCTACACCTTC. Its protein is CATWDSRSYGYTF.

V usage is TRBV7-8 and J usage is TRBJ2-3, with 8 bases aligning to TRBD1. The germline gives CDR1 SGHVS, CDR2 FQNEAQ. The CDR3 runs to 17 residues. V lost 3 bases, J lost 4 bases, and 12 bases stayed unmatched. The CDR3 DNA follows: TGTGCCAGCAGCTTCGCCGGGACAGGCGGTTTCGCAGATACGCAGTATTTT. Translating gives CASSFAGTGGFADTQYF.

The chain joins TRBV4-2 to TRBJ2-2, with D possibly being TRBD2 (5 bases). Per the germline V gene, CDR1 is LGHNA and CDR2 is YNFKEQ. This CDR3 comprises 15 residues. V dropped 0 bases and J dropped 7 bases, with 12 bases sitting between them. The CDR3 region has the DNA TGTGCCAGCAGCCAAGATTCAGATAGCGACGGGGAGCTGTTTTTT. Residues: CASSQDSDSDGELFF.

The chain couples TRBV6-5 to TRBJ2-7; the match to TRBD1 covers 7 bases. V gave up 7 bases and J gave up 2 bases; unmatched junction bases: 8. Germline CDR1 reads MNHEY; CDR2 reads SVGAGI. CDR3 length: 14 amino acids. This CDR3 reads CASKFAGTAYEQYF. In DNA, the CDR3 is TGTGCCAGCAAATTCGCCGGGACAGCCTACGAGCAGTACTTC.

The chain recombines TRBV7-9 with TRBJ2-7; 8 bases map to TRBD2. V shed 6 bases, J shed 5 bases, and the junction held 12 bases outside the gene matches. The CDR3 sequence is 15 residues long. The germline CDR1 and CDR2 sequences are SEHNR and FQNEAQ (reference sequence). CDR3: CASRKNLAGGDEQYF. CDR3 DNA: TGTGCCAGCAGGAAAAATCTGGCGGGAGGAGACGAGCAGTACTTC.

This sequence joins TRBV7-2 and TRBJ2-3; 7 positions match TRBD2. V shed 5 bases, J shed 6 bases, and the junction held 11 bases outside the gene matches. Germline lookup yields CDR1 SGHTA and CDR2 FQGNSA. The CDR3 runs 15 residues. CDR3 coding DNA: TGTGCCAGCAGCCCCCAGCGGGGCCGCGGGGATACGCAGTATTTT. It yields the protein CASSPQRGRGDTQYF.

V and J are TRBV18 and TRBJ2-5; TRBD2 agrees at 7 bases. CDR1 and CDR2 from the germline V gene are KGHSH and LQKENI. V dropped 0 bases and J dropped 0; count of bases not matched to a gene: 1. The CDR3 is 15 residues long. CDR3 DNA: TGTGCCAGCTCACCACCGCGGGGGAACCAAGAGACCCAGTACTTC. Amino acid sequence: CASSPPRGNQETQYF.

The chain links TRBV7-9 to TRBJ2-7; the D gene is possibly TRBD2 (5 bases). The CDR3 sequence is 15 residues long. V gave up 3 bases and J gave up 4 bases, with 16 bases separating them. Germline values: CDR1 SEHNR, CDR2 FQNEAQ (reference sequence). In DNA, the CDR3 is TGTGCCAGCAGCTTGGGAGACACGCCACCATACGAGCAGTACTTC. Translation gives CASSLGDTPPYEQYF.

The V call is TRBV6-5, the J call TRBJ1-2; 8 nucleotides align to TRBD1. The junction had 7 bases not matched to a gene; V was cut back by 2 bases and J by 8 bases. The germline gives CDR1 MNHEY, CDR2 SVGAGI. The CDR3 runs 14 residues. The CDR3 loop reads CASSYTGQGSGYTF. Here the CDR3 DNA reads TGTGCCAGCAGTTACACCGGACAGGGAAGCGGCTACACCTTC.

This sequence joins TRBV19 and TRBJ2-1; 7 bases are a match to TRBD2. CDR1 is LNHDA, CDR2 SQIVND, per germline (reference sequence). The CDR3 totals 18 residues. With V trimmed by 6 bases and J by 2 bases, 16 bases remained unmatched. The CDR3: CASSMMGRSGVTYNEQFF. For the CDR3, the DNA is TGTGCCAGTAGCATGATGGGGAGAAGCGGGGTAACCTACAATGAGCAGTTCTTC.

This chain joins TRBV28 and TRBJ1-2; weak D call: TRBD1 (5 bases). Germline loops: CDR1 MDHEN, CDR2 SYDVKM. Trimming removed 7 bases from V and 0 bases from J, with 9 bases in between. The CDR3 contains 13 residues. The CDR3 protein is CASMDTTNYGYTF. The CDR3 DNA sequence: TGTGCCAGCATGGACACCACTAACTATGGCTACACCTTC.

DNA of the CDR3: TGTGCCAGCACCGAGAGTAGCAATCAGCCCCAGCATTTT. This sequence encodes CASTESSNQPQHF. V gene TRBV6-6 combines with J gene TRBJ1-5, with D unclear. The CDR3 runs to 13 residues. The germline V and J ends were trimmed by 7 bases and 0 bases, with 7 bases remaining between them. Germline CDR1 and CDR2: MNHNY and SVGAGI (reference sequence).

The CDR3 is CSVEPDRGREQFF. The CDR3, as DNA: TGCAGCGTTGAACCGGACAGGGGGCGTGAGCAGTTCTTC. The chain recombines TRBV29-1 with TRBJ2-1; 11 bases align to TRBD1. CDR3 length equals 13 residues. The germline V gene has CDR1 SQVTM and CDR2 ANQGSEA. J was trimmed by 9 bases and V by 2 bases; bases with no gene match: 3.

The V call is TRBV9, the J call TRBJ2-2, with TRBD2 identical over 12 bases. V trimming: 5 bases; J trimming: 4 bases; junction bases outside the gene matches: 12. Germline CDR1 reads SGDLS; CDR2 reads YYNGEE. This CDR3 has 18 residues. Here the CDR3 DNA reads TGTGCCAGCAGTAAAAGAATCCTAGCGGGAGGGCTCACCGGGGAGCTGTTTTTT. This gives the protein CASSKRILAGGLTGELFF. Looking up the rest from reference TRBV9 and TRBJ2-2 gives the full variable domain: DSGVTQTPKHLITATGQRVTLRCSPRSGDLSVYWYQQSLDQGLQFLIQYYNGEERAKGNILERFSAQQFPDLHSELNLSSLELGDSALYFCASSKRILAGGLTGELFFGEGSRLTVL.